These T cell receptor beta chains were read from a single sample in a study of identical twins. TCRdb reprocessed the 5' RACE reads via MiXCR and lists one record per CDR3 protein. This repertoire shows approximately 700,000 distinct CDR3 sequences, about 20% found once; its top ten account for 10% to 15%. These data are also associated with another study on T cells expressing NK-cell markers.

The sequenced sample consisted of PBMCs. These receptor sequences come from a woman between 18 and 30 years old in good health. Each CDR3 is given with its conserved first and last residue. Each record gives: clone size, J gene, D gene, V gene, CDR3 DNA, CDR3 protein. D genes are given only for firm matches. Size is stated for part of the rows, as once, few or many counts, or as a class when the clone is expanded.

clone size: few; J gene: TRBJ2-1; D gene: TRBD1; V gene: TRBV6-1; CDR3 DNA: TGTGCCACAAAAGACAGGGTCGTTTACAATGAGCAGTTCTTC; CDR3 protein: CATKDRVVYNEQFF
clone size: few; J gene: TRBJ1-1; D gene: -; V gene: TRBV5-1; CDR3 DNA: TGCGCCACCGGGGCACAGGGGAACACTGAAGCTTTCTTT; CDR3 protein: CATGAQGNTEAFF
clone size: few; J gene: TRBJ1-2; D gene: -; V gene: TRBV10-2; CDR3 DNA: TGCGCCAGATTGTCTATCTATGGCTACACCTTC; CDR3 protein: CARLSIYGYTF
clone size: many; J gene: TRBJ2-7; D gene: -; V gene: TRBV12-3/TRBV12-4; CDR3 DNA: TGTGCCAGCAGTCTGTACCCAGAGCGGATCGGCGAGCAGTACTTC; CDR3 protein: CASSLYPERIGEQYF
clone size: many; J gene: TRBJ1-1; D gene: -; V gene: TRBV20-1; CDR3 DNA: TGCAGTGCTAGCCGAGACTTGAACACTGAAGCTTTCTTT; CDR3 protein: CSASRDLNTEAFF
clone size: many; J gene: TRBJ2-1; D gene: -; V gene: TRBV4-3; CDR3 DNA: TGCGCCAGCAGCCAAGATTTTCTAGGTTACAATGAGCAGTTCTTC; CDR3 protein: CASSQDFLGYNEQFF
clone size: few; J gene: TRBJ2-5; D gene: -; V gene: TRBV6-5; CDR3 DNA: TGTGCCAGCAGTTACTGGGGAGAGACCCAGTACTTC; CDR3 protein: CASSYWGETQYF
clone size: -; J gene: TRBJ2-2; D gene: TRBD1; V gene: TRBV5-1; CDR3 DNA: TGCGCCAGCTATCCGGACAGGTACACCGGGGAGCTGTTTTTT; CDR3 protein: CASYPDRYTGELFF
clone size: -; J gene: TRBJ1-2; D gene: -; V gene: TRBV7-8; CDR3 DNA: TGTGCCAGCAGGCCCCGGGGAAACTATGGCTACACTTTC; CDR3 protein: CASRPRGNYGYTF
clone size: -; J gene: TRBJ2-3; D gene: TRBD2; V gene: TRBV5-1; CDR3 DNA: TGCGCCAGCAGCCCCGAGCGGGACCTATTCACAGATACGCAGTATTTT; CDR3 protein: CASSPERDLFTDTQYF
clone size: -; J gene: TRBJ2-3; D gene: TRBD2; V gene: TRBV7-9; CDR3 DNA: TGTGCCAGCAGCGGCAGGACTAGCGGGAGGAGCACAGATACGCAGTATTTT; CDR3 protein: CASSGRTSGRSTDTQYF
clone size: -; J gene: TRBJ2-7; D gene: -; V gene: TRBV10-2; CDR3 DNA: TGCGCCAGCACCCGGACAATAGGGGACGAGCAGTACTTC; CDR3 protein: CASTRTIGDEQYF